The 24 T cell receptor beta chains presented below share a single source sample, sequenced in a study of OX40 agonist ivuxolimab in advanced cancers. Sequencing was performed with immunoSEQ multiplex PCR; in TCRdb, only in-frame clones are kept and a portion is missing. The sample has roughly 46,000 clones, approximately 88% seen once. The sequencing used CD4+ or CD8+ T cells sorted from blood, collected in a trial of the OX40 agonist ivuxolimab. Receptor source: an adult with an advanced solid tumor such as melanoma, head and neck, liver or kidney cancer.

This rearrangement joins TRBV5-1 to TRBJ2-1, with D hard to call. V was cut by 1 base and J by 7 bases, with 3 bases left in between. In germline, CDR1 is SGHRS, CDR2 YFSETQ. The CDR3 runs 11 residues. Written as DNA, the CDR3 is TGCGCCAGCAGCTTGAGGAATGAGCAGTTCTTC. Protein: CASSLRNEQFF.

This clone was recorded a few times. This CDR3 reads CASSPLSLGELFF. CDR3 coding DNA: TGTGCCAGTAGTCCTCTATCTTTAGGGGAGCTGTTTTTT. The chain carries TRBV19 and TRBJ2-2; no reliable D call. CDR3 length equals 13 residues. Trimming took 5 bases from V and 8 from J, leaving 12 bases between them. Germline values: CDR1 LNHDA, CDR2 SQIVND (reference sequence).

In its sample, this clone was seen a few times. V is TRBV2 and J is TRBJ1-5; D is undetermined. CDR3 size: 13 residues. The V gene lost 6 bases and the J gene lost 0 bases, with 6 bases spanning the gap. CDR1 is SNHLY, CDR2 FYNNEI, per germline. The CDR3 here is CASSPYSNQPQHF. Here the CDR3 DNA reads TGTGCCAGCAGCCCCTATAGCAATCAGCCCCAGCATTTT. Using reference TRBV2 and TRBJ1-5 for the parts outside the CDR3, the full variable domain is EPEVTQTPSHQVTQMGQEVILRCVPISNHLYFYWYRQILGQKVEFLVSFYNNEISEKSEIFDDQFSVERPDGSNFTLKIRSTKLEDSAMYFCASSPYSNQPQHFGDGTRLSIL.

This sequence joins TRBV27 and TRBJ2-7; 11 bases are shared with TRBD2. The germline gives CDR1 MNHEY, CDR2 SMNVEV (reference sequence). CDR3 size: 16 residues. With V trimmed by 5 bases and J by 0 bases, 6 bases remained unmatched. CDR3 nucleotide sequence: TGTGCCAGCAGTCCCCTCGGGACTAGCGGCTCCTACGAGCAGTACTTC. Amino acids: CASSPLGTSGSYEQYF.

This clone was seen a handful of times. This chain uses TRBV18 with TRBJ2-7; 9 bases match TRBD1. The CDR3 spans 14 residues. Losses at the gene ends were 2 bases for V and 2 bases for J; bases not matched to a gene: 1. The germline V gene encodes CDR1 KGHSH and CDR2 LQKENI. CDR3 sequence (DNA): TGTGCCAGCTCACCAGGGACAGGGCCCTACGAGCAGTACTTC. It is translated as CASSPGTGPYEQYF.

This chain joins TRBV2 and TRBJ2-5; D is perhaps TRBD1 (6 bases). Per germline, CDR1 SNHLY and CDR2 FYNNEI. The CDR3 extends over 14 amino acids. V lost 6 bases and J lost 1, with 12 bases in between. In nucleotides, the CDR3 is TGTGCCAGCAGGGGGGACACCTCCCAAGAGACCCAGTACTTC. Protein: CASRGDTSQETQYF. Together with reference TRBV2 and TRBJ2-5, the CDR3 gives the full variable domain: EPEVTQTPSHQVTQMGQEVILRCVPISNHLYFYWYRQILGQKVEFLVSFYNNEISEKSEIFDDQFSVERPDGSNFTLKIRSTKLEDSAMYFCASRGDTSQETQYFGPGTRLLVL.

The CDR3 DNA sequence: TGTGCCAGCAGTGAATTTGGGGCATATCAAGAGACCCAGTACTTC. Translated, it gives CASSEFGAYQETQYF. The rearrangement joins TRBV25-1 to TRBJ2-5, with D tentatively TRBD1 (5 bases). V lost 1 base and J 2 bases, leaving 11 bases between the germline ends. This CDR3 has 15 amino acids. The germline V gene has CDR1 MGHDK and CDR2 SYGVNS.

This chain joins TRBV2 and TRBJ2-1; either TRBD1 or TRBD2 may fit D (5 bases each). Trimming took off 4 bases at V and 3 bases at J, with 13 bases between the two ends. Germline CDR1 reads SNHLY; CDR2 reads FYNNEI. CDR3 length: 15 amino acids. Here the CDR3 reads CASSGTGTFYNEQFF. The CDR3 DNA is TGTGCCAGCAGTGGAACCGGGACGTTCTACAATGAGCAGTTCTTC.

The rearrangement uses TRBV15 and TRBJ1-2; 7 nucleotides align to TRBD1. Germline CDR1 is LNHNV and CDR2 is YYDKDF (reference sequence). This CDR3 is built from 14 residues. V gave up 1 base and J gave up 9 bases; unmatched junction bases: 8. CDR3 residues: CATSRVATGDRYTF. CDR3 nucleotide sequence: TGTGCCACCAGCAGAGTTGCAACAGGGGACCGCTACACCTTC.

This chain joins TRBV5-8 and TRBJ2-7; maybe TRBD2 (6 bases). The CDR3 totals 14 residues. V lost 2 bases and J 3 bases, leaving 12 bases between the germline ends. The germline CDR1 and CDR2 sequences are SGHTS and YDEGEE. CDR3: CASSLSGPVYEQYF. The DNA of the CDR3 is TGTGCCAGCAGCTTAAGCGGGCCCGTCTACGAGCAGTACTTC.

This clone was seen a single time. The chain combines TRBV29-1 with TRBJ1-4, with a weak D call TRBD1 (6 bases). The germline V and J ends were trimmed by 4 bases and 1 base, with 10 bases remaining between them. The CDR3 loop spans 14 amino acids. Germline V gene sequence: CDR1 SQVTM, CDR2 ANQGSEA. The CDR3 reads CSVAGERTNEKLFF. CDR3 DNA sequence: TGCAGCGTTGCAGGGGAGAGAACTAATGAAAAACTGTTTTTT.

The gene calls are TRBV27 and TRBJ2-1; D remains unclear. CDR1 MNHEY and CDR2 SMNVEV come from the germline V gene (reference sequence). Trimming removed 8 bases from V and 0 bases from J, with 17 bases in between. The CDR3 loop spans 16 amino acids. The DNA for the CDR3 is TGTGCCAGCCGGAAACCCAGCGCGAGCTCCTACAATGAGCAGTTCTTC. Translating it yields CASRKPSASSYNEQFF.

This clone was recorded a few times. The rearrangement uses TRBV2 and TRBJ2-7; D is perhaps TRBD2 (5 bases). Trimming removed 6 bases from V and 1 base from J, with 13 bases in between. Germline V gene data show CDR1 as SNHLY and CDR2 as FYNNEI. CDR3 size: 14 residues. The CDR3 DNA reads TGTGCCAGCAGGGCCCTTGGGAGTTCCTACGAGCAGTACTTC. As protein: CASRALGSSYEQYF.

The chain couples TRBV2 to TRBJ2-7, with D maybe TRBD2 (7 bases). Germline values: CDR1 SNHLY, CDR2 FYNNEI. Deletions cut 2 bases from V and 3 bases from J, with 14 bases between. The CDR3 totals 15 residues. In nucleotides, the CDR3 is TGTGCCAGCAGTGAACGGGGGGCGACAGGCTACGAGCAGTACTTC. Protein sequence: CASSERGATGYEQYF.

The chain carries TRBV5-1 and TRBJ2-7; 7 bases agree with TRBD2. Germline V gene data show CDR1 as SGHRS and CDR2 as YFSETQ. This CDR3 comprises 16 residues. V gave up 4 bases and J gave up 1 base; unmatched junction bases: 11. CDR3 in DNA: TGCGCCAGCAGCACGCAAACTAGCGACTATTCCTACGAGCAGTACTTC. It encodes CASSTQTSDYSYEQYF. The full variable domain, with the rest looked up from reference TRBV5-1 and TRBJ2-7, is KAGVTQTPRYLIKTRGQQVTLSCSPISGHRSVSWYQQTPGQGLQFLFEYFSETQRNKGNFPGRFSGRQFSNSRSEMNVSTLELGDSALYLCASSTQTSDYSYEQYFGPGTRLTVT.

V usage is TRBV18 and J usage is TRBJ1-4; TRBD1 might be the D (5 bases). Germline V gene sequence: CDR1 KGHSH, CDR2 LQKENI. This CDR3 has 17 residues. V was shortened by 3 bases and J by 6 bases, with 20 bases between the two germline ends. The chain's CDR3 is CASSPATPGRSYEKLFF. The CDR3 DNA reads TGTGCCAGCTCACCGGCTACCCCGGGACGATCTTATGAAAAACTGTTTTTT.

This chain connects TRBV27 to TRBJ2-7, with 9 bases identical to TRBD1. The CDR3 length is 15 residues. CDR1 and CDR2 (germline): MNHEY, SMNVEV (reference sequence). V shed 6 bases and J 3 bases; nucleotides not matched to a gene: 9. This chain's CDR3 is CASSPRTGVFYEQYF. CDR3 sequence (DNA): TGTGCCAGCAGCCCGAGGACAGGGGTATTCTACGAGCAGTACTTC.

This chain connects TRBV28 to TRBJ2-7, with 7 bases that match TRBD2. From germline, CDR1 is MDHEN and CDR2 SYDVKM. Germline trimming cut 6 bases from V and 1 base from J; bases unmatched to any gene: 9. The CDR3 loop spans 15 amino acids. The CDR3 reads CASSPVPGGSYEQYF. The CDR3 DNA is TGTGCCAGCAGCCCAGTGCCGGGGGGATCCTACGAGCAGTACTTC.

The chain recombines TRBV28 with TRBJ1-3; no definite D call. The CDR3 contains 14 residues. Germline loops: CDR1 MDHEN, CDR2 SYDVKM. V was trimmed by 3 bases and J by 2 bases, leaving 8 bases between them. The CDR3 reads CASSLVEPGNTIYF. The CDR3 DNA reads TGTGCCAGCAGTTTGGTTGAACCTGGAAACACCATATATTTT.

The chain employs TRBV27 and TRBJ2-7; D may match TRBD1 or TRBD2 (6 bases each). The CDR3 length is 15 residues. V dropped 6 bases and J dropped 0 bases, with 15 bases sitting between them. CDR1 and CDR2 (germline): MNHEY, SMNVEV (reference sequence). Written as DNA, the CDR3 is TGTGCCAGCAGACACCGAGGGGGGAGCTCCTACGAGCAGTACTTC. This codes for CASRHRGGSSYEQYF.

The rearrangement uses TRBV6-5 and TRBJ2-1, with 9 bases aligning to TRBD1. The V and J ends lost 1 base and 9 bases, in that order; junction bases with no gene match: 7. The length of the CDR3 is 15 residues. The germline V gene encodes CDR1 MNHEY and CDR2 SVGAGI. CDR3: CASSYLPQGAGEQFF. DNA of the CDR3: TGTGCCAGCAGTTACTTGCCACAGGGGGCTGGTGAGCAGTTCTTC.

This clone was recorded a few times. The genes are TRBV13 and TRBJ2-7, with D perhaps TRBD1 or TRBD2 (5 bases each). Germline V gene lookup returns CDR1 PRHDT and CDR2 FYEKMQ (reference sequence). The CDR3 is 14 amino acids. Trimming took 5 bases from V and 2 from J, leaving 13 bases between them. The CDR3 loop reads CASSPRDAAYEQYF. The CDR3 bases are TGTGCCAGCAGCCCGAGGGACGCAGCCTACGAGCAGTACTTC.

V gene TRBV5-1 combines with J gene TRBJ2-5; 10 bases are shared with TRBD1. CDR1 is SGHRS, CDR2 YFSETQ, per germline. With V trimmed by 0 bases and J by 1 base, 0 bases remained unmatched. This CDR3 comprises 15 residues. As DNA, the CDR3 is TGCGCCAGCAGCTTGGGGACAGGGGGCCAAGAGACCCAGTACTTC. It yields the protein CASSLGTGGQETQYF.

This clone was recorded once. This rearrangement joins TRBV28 to TRBJ2-7; no definite D call. This CDR3 is built from 13 residues. V was pared by 6 bases and J by 4 bases, with 13 bases between. CDR1 and CDR2 from the germline V gene are MDHEN and SYDVKM. In nucleotides, the CDR3 is TGTGCCAGCAGAAATTCAGGAGCATACGAGCAGTACTTC. Translation gives CASRNSGAYEQYF.